This is a list of T cell receptor beta chains from one sample in a study of chemoradiotherapy in HPV16-positive cancers. Some clones are missing from TCRdb's copy, which holds only in-frame ones; the method was immunoSEQ multiplex PCR. The sample has about 12,000 clones, 70% to 90% seen once; the top ten hold less than 3%. The sample here was blood, taken from a patient who underwent chemoradiotherapy. The receptors stem from a human donor with HPV-associated anogenital cancer. CDR3s include the opening cysteine and the closing phenylalanine or tryptophan. The D gene is left open where the match is weak. Only some rows state a clone size, as once, few, many or a class for expanded clones.

V gene,D gene,J gene,clone size,CDR3 protein,CDR3 DNA
TRBV2,NA,TRBJ1-5,NA,CASSERGETPTPRRRYQPQHF,TGTGCCAGCAGTGAACGGGGAGAAACCCCGACCCCCCGAAGGCGATATCAGCCCCAGCATTTT
TRBV18,NA,TRBJ2-2,NA,CASSRAGVNTGELFF,TGTGCCAGCTCACGGGCGGGCGTGAACACCGGGGAGCTGTTTTTT
TRBV27,NA,TRBJ1-2,NA,CASSRNRDGGYTF,TGTGCCAGCAGTCGTAACAGGGACGGTGGCTACACCTTC
TRBV7-8,TRBD1,TRBJ1-2,NA,CASSATGTVPLF,TGTGCCAGCAGCGCAACCGGGACAGTTCCCCTATTC
TRBV5-1,TRBD1,TRBJ1-1,NA,CASSYGQGAMNTEAFF,TGCGCCAGCAGCTATGGACAGGGGGCTATGAACACTGAAGCTTTCTTT
TRBV7-2,NA,TRBJ2-2,NA,CASSSRWDTGELFF,TGTGCCAGCAGCTCCCGTTGGGACACCGGGGAGCTGTTTTTT
TRBV28,TRBD2,TRBJ2-1,NA,CASSGGNEQFF,TGTGCCAGCTCGGGGGGGAATGAGCAGTTCTTC
TRBV27,TRBD2,TRBJ2-1,NA,CASARQSSGGANEQFF,TGTGCCAGCGCCCGACAATCTAGCGGGGGGGCCAATGAGCAGTTCTTC
TRBV5-5,TRBD1,TRBJ2-7,NA,CASSPRDRANEQYF,TGTGCCAGCAGTCCTCGGGACAGGGCAAACGAGCAGTACTTC
TRBV7-9,NA,TRBJ1-4,NA,CASSQRDNYEKLFF,TGTGCCAGCAGCCAGAGGGATAACTACGAAAAACTGTTTTTT
TRBV4-1,NA,TRBJ2-1,NA,CASSPLRADPIYNEQFF,TGCGCCAGCAGCCCCCTTAGGGCAGACCCCATCTACAATGAGCAGTTCTTC
TRBV7-8,TRBD1,TRBJ2-3,NA,CASSLADRGRTDTQYF,TGTGCCAGCAGCTTAGCCGACAGGGGGCGCACAGATACGCAGTATTTT
TRBV5-1,NA,TRBJ2-6,NA,CASSLYWGHGANVLTF,TGCGCCAGCAGCTTGTATTGGGGTCATGGGGCCAACGTCCTGACTTTC
TRBV25-1,NA,TRBJ2-7,NA,CASSGDVSSYEQYF,TGTGCCAGCAGTGGCGACGTTAGCTCCTACGAGCAGTACTTC
TRBV5-1,TRBD2,TRBJ2-5,once,CASSLSSGAQETQYF,TGCGCCAGCAGCTTATCTAGCGGGGCCCAAGAGACCCAGTACTTC
TRBV6-5,NA,TRBJ1-2,NA,CASSNLDGNYGYTF,TGTGCCAGCAGCAATCTGGACGGTAACTATGGCTACACCTTC
TRBV29-1,NA,TRBJ2-3,NA,CSVRIGSSTDTQYF,TGCAGCGTTCGGATAGGAAGCAGCACAGATACGCAGTATTTT
TRBV5-1,TRBD1,TRBJ2-2,NA,CASSYQGERAGELFF,TGCGCCAGCAGCTACCAGGGGGAGAGAGCTGGGGAGCTGTTTTTT
TRBV7-8,TRBD1,TRBJ1-6,NA,CASSTNRGPLHF,TGTGCCAGCAGCACTAACAGGGGACCCCTCCACTTT
TRBV7-7,NA,TRBJ2-1,few,CASSLNFRNEQFF,TGTGCCAGCAGCTTAAATTTCCGGAATGAGCAGTTCTTC
TRBV2,TRBD2,TRBJ2-2,NA,CASSDLAGGRTGELFF,TGTGCCAGCAGTGACCTAGCGGGGGGGCGGACCGGGGAGCTGTTTTTT
TRBV7-5,NA,TRBJ1-6,NA,CARSFGDDSPLHF,TGTGCCAGAAGCTTTGGGGATGATTCACCCCTCCACTTT
TRBV4-2,NA,TRBJ2-5,NA,CASSQDFQGGAEQETQYF,TGTGCCAGCAGCCAAGACTTTCAGGGGGGGGCTGAACAAGAGACCCAGTACTTC
TRBV18,NA,TRBJ1-6,NA,CASSPTGADNSPLHF,TGTGCCAGCTCACCAACCGGGGCCGATAATTCACCCCTCCACTTT
TRBV5-1,TRBD1,TRBJ2-3,NA,CASSSGTGGTDTQYF,TGCGCCAGCAGCTCCGGGACAGGGGGGACAGATACGCAGTATTTT
TRBV15,NA,TRBJ2-3,NA,CATSRVKGGGPDTQYF,TGTGCCACCAGCAGGGTTAAGGGAGGTGGGCCAGATACGCAGTATTTT
TRBV11-1,TRBD1,TRBJ1-2,NA,CASSRDRGTRYGYTF,TGTGCCAGCAGTCGCGACAGGGGCACCCGTTATGGCTACACCTTC
TRBV30,NA,TRBJ1-1,NA,CAWILKGGRRNTEAFF,TGTGCCTGGATCCTCAAGGGAGGCAGGAGGAACACTGAAGCTTTCTTT
TRBV7-9,NA,TRBJ2-4,few,CASSPRGGPKNIQYF,TGTGCCAGCAGCCCCCGTGGAGGGCCGAAAAACATTCAGTACTTC
TRBV14,TRBD1,TRBJ1-1,NA,CASRHRGWTEAFF,TGTGCCAGCAGGCACAGGGGATGGACTGAAGCTTTCTTT
TRBV18,TRBD1,TRBJ2-7,NA,CASSRRQGAETYEQYF,TGTGCCAGCTCACGACGACAGGGCGCAGAAACCTACGAGCAGTACTTC